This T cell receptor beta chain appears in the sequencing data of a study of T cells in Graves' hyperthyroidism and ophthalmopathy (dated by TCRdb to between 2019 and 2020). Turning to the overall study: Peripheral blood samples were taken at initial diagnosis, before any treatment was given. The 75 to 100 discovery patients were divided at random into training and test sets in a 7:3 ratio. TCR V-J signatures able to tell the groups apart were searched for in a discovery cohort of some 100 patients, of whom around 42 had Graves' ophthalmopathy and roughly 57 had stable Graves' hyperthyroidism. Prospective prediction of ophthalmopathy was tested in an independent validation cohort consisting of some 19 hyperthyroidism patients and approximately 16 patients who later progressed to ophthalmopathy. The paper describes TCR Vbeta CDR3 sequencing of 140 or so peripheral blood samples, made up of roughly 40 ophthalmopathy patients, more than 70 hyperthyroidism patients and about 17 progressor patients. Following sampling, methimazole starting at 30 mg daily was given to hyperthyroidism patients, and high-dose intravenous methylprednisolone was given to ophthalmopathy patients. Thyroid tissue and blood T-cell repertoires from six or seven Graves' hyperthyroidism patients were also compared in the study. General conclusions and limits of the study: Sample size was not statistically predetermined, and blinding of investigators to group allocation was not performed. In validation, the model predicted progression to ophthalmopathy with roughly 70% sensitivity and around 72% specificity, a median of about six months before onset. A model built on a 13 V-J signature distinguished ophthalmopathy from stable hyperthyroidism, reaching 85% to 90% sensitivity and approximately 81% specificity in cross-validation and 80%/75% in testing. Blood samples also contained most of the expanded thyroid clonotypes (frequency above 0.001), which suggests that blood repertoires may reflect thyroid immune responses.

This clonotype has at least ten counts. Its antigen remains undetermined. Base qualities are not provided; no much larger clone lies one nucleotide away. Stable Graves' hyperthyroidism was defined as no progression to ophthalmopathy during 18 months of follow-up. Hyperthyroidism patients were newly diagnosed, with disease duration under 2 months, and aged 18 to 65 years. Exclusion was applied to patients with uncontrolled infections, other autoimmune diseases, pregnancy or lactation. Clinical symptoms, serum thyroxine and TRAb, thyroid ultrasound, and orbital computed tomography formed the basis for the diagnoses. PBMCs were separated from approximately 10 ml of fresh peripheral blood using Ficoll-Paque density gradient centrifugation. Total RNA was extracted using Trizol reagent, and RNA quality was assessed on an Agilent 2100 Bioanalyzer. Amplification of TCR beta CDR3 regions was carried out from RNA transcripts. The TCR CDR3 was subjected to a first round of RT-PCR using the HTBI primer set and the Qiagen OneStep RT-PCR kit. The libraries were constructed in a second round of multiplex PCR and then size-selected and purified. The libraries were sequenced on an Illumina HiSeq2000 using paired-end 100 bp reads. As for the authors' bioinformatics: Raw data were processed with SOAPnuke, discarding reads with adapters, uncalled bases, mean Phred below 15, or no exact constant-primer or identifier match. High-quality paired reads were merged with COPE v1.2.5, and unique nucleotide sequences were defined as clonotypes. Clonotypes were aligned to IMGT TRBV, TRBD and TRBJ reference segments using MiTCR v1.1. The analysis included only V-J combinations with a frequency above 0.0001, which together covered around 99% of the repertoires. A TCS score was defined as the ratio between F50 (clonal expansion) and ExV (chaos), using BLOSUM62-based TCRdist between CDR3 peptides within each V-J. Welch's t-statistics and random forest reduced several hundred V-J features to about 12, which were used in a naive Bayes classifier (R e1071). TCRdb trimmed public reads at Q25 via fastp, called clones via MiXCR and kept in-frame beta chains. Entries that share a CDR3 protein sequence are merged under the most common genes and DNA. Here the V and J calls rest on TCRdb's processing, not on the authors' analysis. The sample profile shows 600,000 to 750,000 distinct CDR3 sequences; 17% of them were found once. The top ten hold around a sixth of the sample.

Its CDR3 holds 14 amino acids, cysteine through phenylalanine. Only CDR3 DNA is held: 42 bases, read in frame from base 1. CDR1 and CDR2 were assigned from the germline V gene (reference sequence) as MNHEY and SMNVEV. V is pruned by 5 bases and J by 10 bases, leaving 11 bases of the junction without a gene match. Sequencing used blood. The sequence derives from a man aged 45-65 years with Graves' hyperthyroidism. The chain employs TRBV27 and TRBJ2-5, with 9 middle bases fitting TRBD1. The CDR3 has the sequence CASSRGQGSPVQYF. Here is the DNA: TGTGCCAGCAGTAGGGGACAGGGAAGCCCCGTCCAGTACTTC.